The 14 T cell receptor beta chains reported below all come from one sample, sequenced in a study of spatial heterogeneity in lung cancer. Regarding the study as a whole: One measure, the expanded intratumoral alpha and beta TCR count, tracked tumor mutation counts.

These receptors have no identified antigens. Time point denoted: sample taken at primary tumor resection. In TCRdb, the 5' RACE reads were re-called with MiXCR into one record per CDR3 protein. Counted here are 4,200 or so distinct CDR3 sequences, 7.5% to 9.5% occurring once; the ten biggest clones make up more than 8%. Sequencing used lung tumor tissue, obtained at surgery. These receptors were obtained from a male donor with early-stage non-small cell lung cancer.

For the CDR3, the DNA is TGTGCCAGCAGCGTAGGTGCGGGAGGACACTACGAGCAGTACTTC. This encodes CASSVGAGGHYEQYF. The V and J genes are TRBV9 and TRBJ2-7; 8 nucleotides line up with TRBD2. V trimming: 0 bases; J trimming: 3 bases; junction bases outside the gene matches: 5. This CDR3 comprises 15 residues. CDR1 SGDLS and CDR2 YYNGEE come from the germline V gene.

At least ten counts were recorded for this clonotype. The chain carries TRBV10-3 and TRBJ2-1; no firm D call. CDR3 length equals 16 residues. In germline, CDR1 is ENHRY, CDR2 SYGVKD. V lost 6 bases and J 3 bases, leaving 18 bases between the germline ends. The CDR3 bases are TGTGCCATCAGACAGTCTAACGGTACAAACTACAATGAGCAGTTCTTC. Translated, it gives CAIRQSNGTNYNEQFF.

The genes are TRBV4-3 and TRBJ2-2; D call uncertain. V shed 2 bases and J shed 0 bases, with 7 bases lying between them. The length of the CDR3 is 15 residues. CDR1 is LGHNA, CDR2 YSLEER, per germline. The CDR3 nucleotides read TGCGCCAGCAGCCAAAGGACGCCGAACACCGGGGAGCTGTTTTTT. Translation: CASSQRTPNTGELFF.

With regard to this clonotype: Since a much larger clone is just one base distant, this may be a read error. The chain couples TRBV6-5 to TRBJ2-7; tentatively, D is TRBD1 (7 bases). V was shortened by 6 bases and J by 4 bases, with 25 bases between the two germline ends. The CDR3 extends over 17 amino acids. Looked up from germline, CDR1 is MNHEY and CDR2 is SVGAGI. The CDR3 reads CASRLRGSSGIPYEQYF. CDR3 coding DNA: TGTGCCAGCAGGCTCAGGGGGAGTAGCGGAATCCCTTACGAGCAGTACTTC.

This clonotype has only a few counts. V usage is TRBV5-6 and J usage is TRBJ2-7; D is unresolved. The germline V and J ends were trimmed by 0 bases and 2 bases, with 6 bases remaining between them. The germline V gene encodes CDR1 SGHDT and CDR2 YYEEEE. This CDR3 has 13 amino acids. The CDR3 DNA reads TGTGCCAGCAGCTTGGGAGGTCCCTACGAGCAGTACTTC. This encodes CASSLGGPYEQYF.

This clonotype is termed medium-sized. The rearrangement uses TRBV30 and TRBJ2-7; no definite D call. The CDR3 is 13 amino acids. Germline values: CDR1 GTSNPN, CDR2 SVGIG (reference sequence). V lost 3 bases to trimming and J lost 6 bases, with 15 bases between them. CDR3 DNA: TGTGCCTGGAGCGTGGGTCCGACCAGCGAGCAGTACTTC. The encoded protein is CAWSVGPTSEQYF.

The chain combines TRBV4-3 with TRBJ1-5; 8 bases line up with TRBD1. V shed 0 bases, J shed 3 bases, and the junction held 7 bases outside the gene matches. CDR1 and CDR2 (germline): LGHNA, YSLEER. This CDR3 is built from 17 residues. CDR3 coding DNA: TGCGCCAGCAGCCAAGAGGCAGGGGGCAGAATCAATCAGCCCCAGCATTTT. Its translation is CASSQEAGGRINQPQHF.

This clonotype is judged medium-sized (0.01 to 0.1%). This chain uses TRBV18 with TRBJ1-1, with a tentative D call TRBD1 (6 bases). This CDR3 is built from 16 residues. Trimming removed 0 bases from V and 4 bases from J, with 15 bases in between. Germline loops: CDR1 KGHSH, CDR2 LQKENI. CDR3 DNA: TGTGCCAGCTCACCACCTGTTGTCCGGGGGGCCACTGAAGCTTTCTTT. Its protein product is CASSPPVVRGATEAFF. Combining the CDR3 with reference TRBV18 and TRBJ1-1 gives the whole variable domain NAGVMQNPRHLVRRRGQEARLRCSPMKGHSHVYWYRQLPEEGLKFMVYLQKENIIDESGMPKERFSAEFPKEGPSILRIQQVVRGDSAAYFCASSPPVVRGATEAFFGQGTRLTVV.

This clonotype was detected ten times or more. The chain's CDR3 is CSATPRGSYEQYF. CDR3 nucleotide sequence: TGCAGTGCGACCCCGAGGGGCTCCTACGAGCAGTACTTC. The J gene is TRBJ2-7, the V gene TRBV20-1; D possibly uses TRBD1 or TRBD2 (5 bases each). The CDR3 length is 13 residues. Germline-derived CDR1 and CDR2 are DFQATT and SNEGSKA (reference sequence). Trimming stripped 6 bases from V and 0 bases from J, with 12 bases between.

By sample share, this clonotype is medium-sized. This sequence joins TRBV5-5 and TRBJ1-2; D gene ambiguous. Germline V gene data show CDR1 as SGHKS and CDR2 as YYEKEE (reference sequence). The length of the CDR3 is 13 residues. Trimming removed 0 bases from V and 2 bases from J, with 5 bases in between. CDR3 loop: CASSLDTNYGYTF. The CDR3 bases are TGTGCCAGCAGCTTGGACACGAACTATGGCTACACCTTC.

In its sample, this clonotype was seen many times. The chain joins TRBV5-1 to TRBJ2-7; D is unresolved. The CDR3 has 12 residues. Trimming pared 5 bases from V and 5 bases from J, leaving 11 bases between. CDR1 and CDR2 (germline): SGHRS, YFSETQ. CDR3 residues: CASRNSFHEQYF. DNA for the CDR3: TGCGCCAGCAGGAATAGCTTCCACGAGCAGTACTTC.

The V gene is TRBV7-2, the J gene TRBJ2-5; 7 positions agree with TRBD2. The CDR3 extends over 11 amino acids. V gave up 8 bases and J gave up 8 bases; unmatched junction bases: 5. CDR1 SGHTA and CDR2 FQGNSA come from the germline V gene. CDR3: CASVWGGTQYF. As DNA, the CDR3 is TGTGCCAGCGTATGGGGGGGTACCCAGTACTTC.

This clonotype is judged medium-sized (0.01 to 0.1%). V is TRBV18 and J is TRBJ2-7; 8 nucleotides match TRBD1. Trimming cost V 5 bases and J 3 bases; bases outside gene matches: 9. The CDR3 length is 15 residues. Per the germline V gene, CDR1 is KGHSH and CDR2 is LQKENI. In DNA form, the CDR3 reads TGTGCCAGCTCAGGGGACAGGACACCCCGCTACGAGCAGTACTTC. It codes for CASSGDRTPRYEQYF.

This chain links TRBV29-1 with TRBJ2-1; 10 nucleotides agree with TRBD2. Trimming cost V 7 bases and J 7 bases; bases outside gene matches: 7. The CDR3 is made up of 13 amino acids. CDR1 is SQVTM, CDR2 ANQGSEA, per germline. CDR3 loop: CSASGSSENEQFF. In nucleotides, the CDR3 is TGCAGCGCTAGCGGGAGTTCGGAGAATGAGCAGTTCTTC.